The 30 T cell receptor beta chains below were found in one sample sequenced in a study of response to subunit inactivated influenza vaccine. TCRdb processed the RT-PCR reads anew with MiXCR; each CDR3 protein has one entry. The table includes 500,000 to 600,000 distinct CDR3 sequences, more than 15% detected once. The material sequenced was CD4+ T cells sorted from PBMCs, taken around 2 years after vaccination. All receptors come from a man aged 50 to 69 who received an inactivated influenza vaccine.

This clonotype was observed a handful of times. This rearrangement joins TRBV4-1 to TRBJ2-2, with D unclear. This CDR3 is built from 18 residues. Trimming left V 0 bases short and J 4 bases short, with 18 bases between. Germline V lookup: CDR1 MGHRA, CDR2 YSYEKL. CDR3 sequence reads: CASSQDGVMTGFTGELFF. The CDR3 DNA follows: TGCGCCAGCAGCCAAGATGGGGTAATGACTGGGTTCACCGGGGAGCTGTTTTTT.

This rearrangement joins TRBV20-1 to TRBJ1-1; TRBD1 might be the D (5 bases). V lost 4 bases, J lost 5 bases, and 14 bases lay in between. CDR1 and CDR2 (germline): DFQATT, SNEGSKA (reference sequence). This CDR3 comprises 13 residues. DNA for the CDR3: TGCAGTGCTACCGGCAGGGCTGGAACTGAAGCTTTCTTT. It encodes CSATGRAGTEAFF.

This clonotype has more than one count but fewer than ten. This rearrangement joins TRBV18 to TRBJ2-7, with 8 bases that match TRBD1. CDR1 and CDR2 from the germline V gene are KGHSH and LQKENI. Trimming at V came to 3 bases and at J to 5 bases, leaving 6 bases not matched to a gene. CDR3 length equals 14 residues. The CDR3 loop reads CASSPDRASNEQYF. CDR3 nucleotide sequence: TGTGCCAGCTCACCGGACAGGGCCAGTAACGAGCAGTACTTC.

This clonotype occurred a few times. The rearrangement joins TRBV5-6 to TRBJ2-1, with D unresolved. The CDR3 length is 16 residues. The germline V gene encodes CDR1 SGHDT and CDR2 YYEEEE. The ends were cut back, 4 bases at V and 0 bases at J, with 14 bases in the middle. The CDR3 reads CASSRTGSTSYNEQFF. The CDR3, as DNA: TGTGCCAGCAGCCGAACCGGGTCCACCTCCTACAATGAGCAGTTCTTC. The whole variable domain, remainder taken from reference TRBV5-6 and TRBJ2-1, is DAGVTQSPTHLIKTRGQQVTLRCSPKSGHDTVSWYQQALGQGPQFIFQYYEEEERQRGNFPDRFSGHQFPNYSSELNVNALLLGDSALYLCASSRTGSTSYNEQFFGPGTRLTVL.

This chain connects TRBV20-1 to TRBJ2-4; no clear D. The V gene's germline CDR1 is DFQATT and CDR2 SNEGSKA (reference sequence). CDR3 length equals 16 residues. Trimming cost V 6 bases and J 1 base, with 19 bases left between them. CDR3 in DNA: TGCAGTGCGATAGAGACCCTCCCTAGGGCCAAAAACATTCAGTACTTC. Encoded protein: CSAIETLPRAKNIQYF.

CDR3 in DNA: TGTGCCAGCAGCCTCCCGGGACGGAGGCCCTGGGACACTGAAGCTTTCTTT. Residues: CASSLPGRRPWDTEAFF. The chain uses TRBV12-3 or TRBV12-4 and TRBJ1-1; maybe TRBD1 (5 bases). The V and J ends lost 6 bases and 3 bases respectively, with 23 bases between them. The CDR3 extends over 17 amino acids.

This clonotype occurred a few times. The rearrangement joins TRBV20-1 to TRBJ2-5; 12 bases agree with TRBD2. CDR1 is DFQATT, CDR2 SNEGSKA, per germline (reference sequence). The CDR3 covers 15 residues. The trim removed 5 bases at V and 4 bases at J, leaving 8 bases unmatched. CDR3: CSAPILAGGLETQYF. CDR3 sequence (DNA): TGCAGTGCTCCAATCCTAGCGGGAGGGTTAGAGACCCAGTACTTC.

This clonotype was counted only a few times. The rearrangement uses TRBV5-1 and TRBJ2-2, with D possibly matching TRBD2 (6 bases). This CDR3 is built from 16 residues. The germline V gene has CDR1 SGHRS and CDR2 YFSETQ. The germline V and J ends were trimmed by 0 bases and 2 bases, with 11 bases remaining between them. The chain's CDR3 is CASSLASAANTGELFF. DNA of the CDR3: TGCGCCAGCAGCTTGGCTAGCGCAGCTAACACCGGGGAGCTGTTTTTT.

This clonotype was picked up many times. The chain couples TRBV7-2 to TRBJ2-1, with D maybe TRBD2 (5 bases). The V end lost 2 bases, the J end lost 4 bases, and 15 bases lay between the germline ends. Germline values: CDR1 SGHTA, CDR2 FQGNSA. The CDR3 has 16 residues. The CDR3 DNA is TGTGCCAGCAGCTTATTCACGGGTACGGGATACAATGAGCAGTTCTTC. It is translated as CASSLFTGTGYNEQFF.

This chain joins TRBV4-3 and TRBJ1-5; D may be TRBD1 (5 bases). V lost 3 bases and J lost 7, with 16 bases in between. The CDR3 is made up of 15 amino acids. Germline V gives CDR1 LGHNA, CDR2 YSLEER. The CDR3 DNA sequence: TGCGCCAGCAGCCAGGGCCTGGCAGGGACCCAGCCCCAGCATTTT. This encodes CASSQGLAGTQPQHF.

V gene TRBV2 combines with J gene TRBJ2-3; D could derive from TRBD1 or TRBD2 (6 bases each). Germline V CDR1 and CDR2: SNHLY, FYNNEI. The CDR3 is 14 amino acids. With 4 bases removed from V and 4 bases from J, the gap between germline ends came to 12 bases. CDR3 DNA: TGTGCCAGCAGTGTAAGGGGGGCACCAGATACGCAGTATTTT. Amino acid sequence: CASSVRGAPDTQYF.

The genes are TRBV9 and TRBJ1-1; possibly TRBD1 for D (6 bases). This CDR3 has 15 amino acids. Germline CDR1 is SGDLS and CDR2 is YYNGEE. Trimming left V 3 bases short and J 7 bases short, with 19 bases between. Here the CDR3 reads CASSASGGRNDEAFF. For the CDR3, the DNA is TGTGCCAGCAGCGCGTCCGGGGGGCGCAACGATGAAGCTTTCTTT.

The chain has TRBV5-1 and TRBJ2-3, with a possible D match to TRBD2 (6 bases). This CDR3 is built from 13 residues. With 3 bases removed from V and 2 bases from J, the gap between germline ends came to 7 bases. Germline CDR1 SGHRS, CDR2 YFSETQ. The CDR3 spells CASSWDFTDTQYF. DNA of the CDR3: TGCGCCAGCAGCTGGGACTTCACAGATACGCAGTATTTT.

The V gene is TRBV29-1, the J gene TRBJ2-3; D is ambiguous. CDR1 SQVTM and CDR2 ANQGSEA come from the germline V gene. Trimming took off 3 bases at V and 2 bases at J, with 12 bases between the two ends. This CDR3 is 14 amino acids long. The DNA of the CDR3 is TGCAGCGTTGAGAACCGGGCCCACACAGATACGCAGTATTTT. Protein product: CSVENRAHTDTQYF.

The chain combines TRBV2 with TRBJ1-4; D may be TRBD1 (5 bases). The germline V gene has CDR1 SNHLY and CDR2 FYNNEI. V was shortened by 4 bases and J by 2 bases, with 17 bases between the two germline ends. CDR3 size: 17 residues. The CDR3 DNA sequence: TGTGCCAGCAGTGCCCCCAGGGCGTCGGCGACTAATGAAAAACTGTTTTTT. It codes for CASSAPRASATNEKLFF.

This clonotype appeared a few times. The rearrangement uses TRBV20-1 and TRBJ2-7; D not resolved. The CDR3 has 13 amino acids. Trimming took off 3 bases at V and 2 bases at J, with 11 bases between the two ends. Looked up from germline, CDR1 is DFQATT and CDR2 is SNEGSKA (reference sequence). The chain's CDR3 is CSASNARAYEQYF. CDR3 sequence (DNA): TGCAGTGCTAGTAACGCAAGGGCCTACGAGCAGTACTTC.

The chain joins TRBV5-6 to TRBJ2-3, with 10 nucleotides matching TRBD2. With V trimmed by 1 base and J by 1 base, 6 bases remained unmatched. The CDR3 is made up of 17 amino acids. CDR1 and CDR2 (germline): SGHDT, YYEEEE. CDR3 nucleotides: TGTGCCAGCAGCTTGAGTCCTAGCGGGGGTCGCACAGATACGCAGTATTTT. The encoded protein is CASSLSPSGGRTDTQYF.

V is TRBV18 and J is TRBJ2-1; 10 nucleotides match TRBD2. The CDR3 consists of 16 residues. Trimming took 3 bases from V and 7 from J; bases not matched to a gene: 9. Germline CDR1 KGHSH, CDR2 LQKENI. The CDR3 protein is CASSPSLAGSGNEQFF. In nucleotides, the CDR3 is TGTGCCAGCTCACCGTCACTAGCGGGGTCCGGGAATGAGCAGTTCTTC. The full variable domain, completed using reference TRBV18 and TRBJ2-1, is NAGVMQNPRHLVRRRGQEARLRCSPMKGHSHVYWYRQLPEEGLKFMVYLQKENIIDESGMPKERFSAEFPKEGPSILRIQQVVRGDSAAYFCASSPSLAGSGNEQFFGPGTRLTVL.

This clonotype was observed a few times. The gene calls are TRBV10-3 and TRBJ2-1; TRBD1 aligns across 11 bases. Germline CDR1 reads ENHRY; CDR2 reads SYGVKD. The junction had 11 bases not matched to a gene; V was cut back by 3 bases and J by 4 bases. This CDR3 spans 18 amino acids. The CDR3 here is CAISDTPGQGGAYNEQFF. The CDR3 DNA follows: TGTGCCATCAGTGACACCCCGGGACAGGGGGGCGCATACAATGAGCAGTTCTTC.

There are a few counts of this clonotype. V and J are TRBV5-6 and TRBJ2-5, with D perhaps matching TRBD2 (5 bases). The V end lost 3 bases, the J end lost 5 bases, and 11 bases lay between the germline ends. CDR3 length: 13 residues. CDR1 is SGHDT and CDR2 is YYEEEE in the germline V gene. The CDR3 nucleotides read TGTGCCAGCAGCTCCGAAAGGAGGGAGACCCAGTACTTC. Protein: CASSSERRETQYF.

This clonotype has more than one count but fewer than ten. V is TRBV7-2 and J is TRBJ2-7; D unclear. The V and J ends lost 5 bases and 4 bases respectively, with 6 bases between them. The CDR3 sequence is 11 residues long. CDR1 is SGHTA and CDR2 is FQGNSA in the germline V gene. CDR3: CASSMFYEQYF. DNA for the CDR3: TGTGCCAGCAGCATGTTTTACGAGCAGTACTTC.

This clonotype was seen a few times. The chain links TRBV18 to TRBJ2-7; possible D gene TRBD1, 5 bases. The CDR3 sequence is 14 residues long. V was trimmed by 1 base and J by 6 bases, leaving 13 bases between them. Per germline, CDR1 KGHSH and CDR2 LQKENI. This CDR3 reads CASSPRVQGAEQYF. The CDR3 nucleotides read TGTGCCAGCTCACCACGGGTCCAGGGCGCCGAGCAGTACTTC.

This clonotype has more than one count but fewer than ten. The chain carries TRBV6-2 or TRBV6-3 and TRBJ1-5, with a tentative D call TRBD1 (5 bases). Looked up from germline, CDR1 is MNHEY and CDR2 is SVGEGT. Trimming shortened V by 2 bases and J by 0 bases, and 14 bases separated the two germline ends. The CDR3 is 17 amino acids. CDR3 coding DNA: TGTGCCAGCAGTTACCGGGACCGTACCTATAGCAATCAGCCCCAGCATTTT. Its protein product is CASSYRDRTYSNQPQHF.

V and J are TRBV5-1 and TRBJ2-5; a possible D gene is TRBD1 (7 bases). The V and J ends lost 1 base and 4 bases respectively, with 17 bases between them. CDR1 is SGHRS and CDR2 is YFSETQ in the germline V gene. The CDR3 extends over 16 amino acids. The CDR3 bases are TGCGCCAGCAGCTTGACAGGGGTCGGGAGTATAGAGACCCAGTACTTC. Translated: CASSLTGVGSIETQYF.

At least ten counts were recorded for this clonotype. This chain uses TRBV15 with TRBJ1-5; D is unclear. Per the germline V gene, CDR1 is LNHNV and CDR2 is YYDKDF (reference sequence). Trimming cost V 1 base and J 5 bases, with 3 bases left between them. The length of the CDR3 is 12 residues. The CDR3 nucleotides are TGTGCCACCAGCAGAGCTCATCAGCCCCAGCATTTT. This translates into CATSRAHQPQHF.

The table lists this clonotype with a few counts. The chain is built from TRBV24-1 and TRBJ1-1; no definite D call. This CDR3 is 11 amino acids long. The V gene lost 2 bases and the J gene lost 8 bases, with 5 bases spanning the gap. Germline values: CDR1 KGHDR, CDR2 SFDVKD. CDR3 loop: CATSDYREAFF. The CDR3 DNA reads as TGTGCCACCAGTGATTACAGAGAAGCTTTCTTT.

In DNA form, the CDR3 reads TGCGCCAGCAGCCCGGAGGGGACCGCTTTTAATGAAAAACTGTTTTTT. It codes for CASSPEGTAFNEKLFF. The chain recombines TRBV5-1 with TRBJ1-4, with TRBD1 as a possible D gene (5 bases). V gave up 4 bases and J gave up 4 bases, with 17 bases separating them. Germline V gene lookup returns CDR1 SGHRS and CDR2 YFSETQ. The CDR3 extends over 16 amino acids.

The CDR3 here is CSAREGGSYQETQYF. The CDR3 region has the DNA TGCAGTGCTAGAGAGGGGGGTTCGTACCAAGAGACCCAGTACTTC. The rearrangement joins TRBV20-1 to TRBJ2-5; tentatively, D is TRBD2 (6 bases). V lost 0 bases and J 0 bases, leaving 11 bases between the germline ends. The V gene's germline CDR1 is DFQATT and CDR2 SNEGSKA (reference sequence). The CDR3 sequence is 15 residues long.

The rearrangement links TRBV12-3 or TRBV12-4 to TRBJ2-2; TRBD2 matches 14 bases. After removal of 5 bases from V and 7 bases from J, the junction contained 9 bases not matched to a gene. This CDR3 comprises 17 residues. CDR3 sequence reads: CASSLGLAGEVGGELFF. In DNA, the CDR3 is TGTGCCAGCAGTCTGGGACTAGCGGGAGAGGTTGGCGGGGAGCTGTTTTTT.

The rearrangement uses TRBV11-3 and TRBJ2-1; perhaps D is TRBD1 or TRBD2 (6 bases each). Germline CDR1 is SGHNT and CDR2 is YENEEA. V lost 1 base to trimming and J lost 10 bases, with 8 bases between them. The length of the CDR3 is 12 residues. This CDR3 is CASSLGGTEQFF. As DNA, the CDR3 is TGTGCCAGCAGCTTAGGCGGGACAGAGCAGTTCTTC.